This TCR beta chain was retrieved from a study of blood T cell repertoires in COVID-19. Repertoires were generated with immunoSEQ multiplex PCR, while TCRdb's copy carries only in-frame clones and drops some. This sample yields almost 20,000 clones, of which around 74% are seen a single time; around 50% belongs to the top ten. The length of the CDR3 is 16 residues. Trimming pared 5 bases from V and 2 bases from J, leaving 21 bases between. Germline values: CDR1 SQVTM, CDR2 ANQGSEA. The sample was peripheral blood. The TCR was taken from an elderly man with acute or convalescent COVID-19. J is TRBJ1-1 and V is TRBV29-1, with TRBD1 as a possible D gene (5 bases). CDR3 nucleotide sequence: TGCAGCGTTCCCCACGGGGGGACGGGAAAAAACACTGAAGCTTTCTTT. The encoded protein is CSVPHGGTGKNTEAFF. Using reference TRBV29-1 and TRBJ1-1 for the parts outside the CDR3, the full variable domain is SAVISQKPSRDICQRGTSLTIQCQVDSQVTMMFWYRQQPGQSLTLIATANQGSEATYESGFVIDKFPISRPNLTFSTLTVSNMSPEDSSIYLCSVPHGGTGKNTEAFFGQGTRLTVV.